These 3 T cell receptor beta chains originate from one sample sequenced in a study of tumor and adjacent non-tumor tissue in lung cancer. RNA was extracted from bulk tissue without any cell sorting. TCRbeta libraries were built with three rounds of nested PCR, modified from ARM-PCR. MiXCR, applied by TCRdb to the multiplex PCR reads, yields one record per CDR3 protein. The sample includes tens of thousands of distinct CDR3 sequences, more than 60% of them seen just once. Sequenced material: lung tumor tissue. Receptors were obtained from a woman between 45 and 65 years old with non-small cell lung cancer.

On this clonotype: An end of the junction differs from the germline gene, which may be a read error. The CDR3 protein is CPSSLAGRGDTEVFF. CDR3 in DNA: TGTCCCAGCAGCTTGGCAGGAAGAGGGGACACTGAAGTTTTCTTT. The chain carries TRBV5-4 and TRBJ1-1; possible D gene TRBD1, 6 bases. Germline V CDR1 and CDR2: SGHNT, YYREEE (reference sequence). CDR3 length: 15 amino acids.

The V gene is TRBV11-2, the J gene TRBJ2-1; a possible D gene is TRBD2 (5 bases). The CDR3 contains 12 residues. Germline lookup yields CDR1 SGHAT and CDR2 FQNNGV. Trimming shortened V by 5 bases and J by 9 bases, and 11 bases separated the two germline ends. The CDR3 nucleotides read TGTGCCAGCAGCCAGACTAATGGTGAGCAGTTCTTC. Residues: CASSQTNGEQFF.

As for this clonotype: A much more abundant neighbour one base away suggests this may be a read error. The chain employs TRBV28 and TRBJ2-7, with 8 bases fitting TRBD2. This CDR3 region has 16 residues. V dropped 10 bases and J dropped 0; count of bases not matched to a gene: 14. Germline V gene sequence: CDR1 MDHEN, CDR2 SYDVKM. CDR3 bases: TGTGCCAACAGCTCCCACGGGGGGGGTACCTCCTACGAGCAGTACTTC. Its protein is CANSSHGGGTSYEQYF.